This TCR beta chain was sequenced during a study of T-cell reconstitution after alpha-beta-depleted transplantation in children. Preparation of the TCRbeta library was carried out with unique molecular identifiers. TCRdb called the PCR reads again in MiXCR, with one record for every CDR3 protein. The sample includes about 370,000 distinct CDR3 sequences, around 21% seen only once; the top ten take 3% to 4%. This clonotype has just a few counts. CDR1 and CDR2 from the germline V gene are SNHLY and FYNNEI. Trimming took off 5 bases at V and 2 bases at J, with 10 bases between the two ends. The CDR3 has 14 residues.

The chain uses TRBV2 and TRBJ1-3; the D gene is possibly TRBD1 (6 bases). The source is a human donor who donated a stem cell graft to a child with acute myeloid leukemia. Sequenced material: PBMCs from the stem cell graft donor, taken from the stem cell graft. The CDR3 coding sequence is TGTGCCAGCAGTCCGACAGGAGCTGGAAACACCATATATTTT. It codes for CASSPTGAGNTIYF. Drawing the rest from reference TRBV2 and TRBJ1-3, the complete variable domain is EPEVTQTPSHQVTQMGQEVILRCVPISNHLYFYWYRQILGQKVEFLVSFYNNEISEKSEIFDDQFSVERPDGSNFTLKIRSTKLEDSAMYFCASSPTGAGNTIYFGEGSWLTVV.